These T cell receptor beta chains were read from a single sample in a study of PD-L1 blockade in urothelial cancer. TCRdb's table, derived via immunoSEQ multiplex PCR, lists solely in-frame clones and lacks some. The sample lists about 52,000 clones, 75% to 90% occurring once. Material: PBMCs, obtained around atezolizumab (anti-PD-L1) treatment. These receptors were taken from a man in his forties or fifties with urothelial cancer. Each CDR3 is given with its conserved first and last residue. Each record gives: clone size, J gene, D gene, V gene, CDR3 protein, CDR3 DNA. D genes are given only for firm matches. Only some rows state a clone size, as once, few, many or a class for expanded clones.

clone size: NA
J gene: TRBJ2-2
D gene: NA
V gene: TRBV9
CDR3 protein: CASSVATNTGELFF
CDR3 DNA: TGTGCCAGCAGCGTAGCAACGAACACCGGGGAGCTGTTTTTT

clone size: once
J gene: TRBJ1-1
D gene: NA
V gene: TRBV19
CDR3 protein: CASSIFRVEAFF
CDR3 DNA: TGTGCCAGTAGTATCTTCAGGGTAGAAGCTTTCTTT

clone size: NA
J gene: TRBJ1-1
D gene: TRBD1
V gene: TRBV5-4
CDR3 protein: CASSLGGQGQYTEAFF
CDR3 DNA: TGTGCCAGCAGCTTGGGGGGACAGGGGCAATACACTGAAGCTTTCTTT

clone size: NA
J gene: TRBJ1-2
D gene: NA
V gene: TRBV28
CDR3 protein: CASSSGTIFGYTF
CDR3 DNA: TGTGCCAGCAGCTCCGGGACAATTTTTGGCTACACCTTC

clone size: NA
J gene: TRBJ2-3
D gene: NA
V gene: TRBV7-9
CDR3 protein: CASSSTDTQYF
CDR3 DNA: TGTGCCAGCAGCTCAACAGATACGCAGTATTTT

clone size: NA
J gene: TRBJ2-1
D gene: TRBD2
V gene: TRBV7-6
CDR3 protein: CASSPTKGLAGVNEQFF
CDR3 DNA: TGTGCCAGCAGCCCAACAAAGGGACTAGCGGGGGTCAATGAGCAGTTCTTC

clone size: few
J gene: TRBJ2-1
D gene: TRBD2
V gene: TRBV14
CDR3 protein: CASSQDVAGPYNEQFF
CDR3 DNA: TGTGCCAGCAGCCAAGATGTAGCGGGACCTTACAATGAGCAGTTCTTC

clone size: few
J gene: TRBJ2-7
D gene: TRBD2
V gene: TRBV4-3
CDR3 protein: CASSQVSGRAWGEQYF
CDR3 DNA: TGCGCCAGCAGCCAAGTTAGCGGGAGGGCTTGGGGCGAGCAGTACTTC

clone size: few
J gene: TRBJ2-5
D gene: TRBD1
V gene: TRBV7-3
CDR3 protein: CASRQTGDWRETQYF
CDR3 DNA: TGTGCCAGCAGGCAAACAGGGGATTGGCGAGAGACCCAGTACTTC

clone size: NA
J gene: TRBJ1-4
D gene: NA
V gene: TRBV5-1
CDR3 protein: CASSFNGQPNAFLFF
CDR3 DNA: TGCGCCAGCAGCTTTAATGGACAGCCCAATGCGTTTTTGTTTTTT

clone size: NA
J gene: TRBJ2-7
D gene: TRBD2
V gene: TRBV28
CDR3 protein: CASRTPGTSGRGAYEQYF
CDR3 DNA: TGTGCCAGCAGAACCCCCGGGACTAGCGGGAGAGGGGCCTACGAGCAGTACTTC

clone size: NA
J gene: TRBJ2-1
D gene: TRBD2
V gene: TRBV14
CDR3 protein: CASSQEGLPNAEQFF
CDR3 DNA: TGTGCCAGCAGCCAAGAGGGACTACCCAACGCTGAGCAGTTCTTC

clone size: NA
J gene: TRBJ2-5
D gene: TRBD2
V gene: TRBV12-5
CDR3 protein: CASGPSGGETQYF
CDR3 DNA: TGTGCTAGTGGTCCGTCCGGGGGGGAGACCCAGTACTTC

clone size: few
J gene: TRBJ1-3
D gene: NA
V gene: TRBV19
CDR3 protein: CASSISFSGNTIYF
CDR3 DNA: TGTGCCAGTAGTATTTCCTTTTCTGGAAACACCATATATTTT

clone size: NA
J gene: TRBJ2-7
D gene: TRBD1
V gene: TRBV7-8
CDR3 protein: CASSKRQGSGIF
CDR3 DNA: TGTGCCAGCAGCAAACGACAGGGGTCTGGGATCTTC

clone size: NA
J gene: TRBJ2-3
D gene: NA
V gene: TRBV19
CDR3 protein: CASSMVHRSTDTQYF
CDR3 DNA: TGTGCCAGTAGTATGGTGCACAGAAGCACAGATACGCAGTATTTT

clone size: NA
J gene: TRBJ2-2
D gene: TRBD1
V gene: TRBV27
CDR3 protein: CASSLPTTDRGRDGELFF
CDR3 DNA: TGTGCCAGCAGTTTACCCACCACGGACAGGGGGCGGGACGGGGAGCTGTTTTTT

clone size: NA
J gene: TRBJ2-3
D gene: NA
V gene: TRBV9
CDR3 protein: CASSVGGTDTQYF
CDR3 DNA: TGTGCCAGCAGCGTAGGAGGTACAGATACGCAGTATTTT

clone size: NA
J gene: TRBJ1-5
D gene: NA
V gene: TRBV6-1
CDR3 protein: CASSPTADSNQPQHF
CDR3 DNA: TGTGCCAGCAGCCCAACAGCAGACAGCAATCAGCCCCAGCATTTT

clone size: NA
J gene: TRBJ2-1
D gene: NA
V gene: TRBV4-3
CDR3 protein: CASSQDSSSYNEQFF
CDR3 DNA: TGCGCCAGCAGCCAAGACTCGAGCTCCTACAATGAGCAGTTCTTC

clone size: NA
J gene: TRBJ2-1
D gene: TRBD2
V gene: TRBV9
CDR3 protein: CASSGDVRGAWNEQFF
CDR3 DNA: TGTGCCAGCAGCGGGGATGTGCGGGGGGCATGGAATGAGCAGTTCTTC

clone size: NA
J gene: TRBJ2-2
D gene: NA
V gene: TRBV9
CDR3 protein: CASNRQGGGTGNTGELFF
CDR3 DNA: TGTGCCAGCAATCGGCAGGGGGGCGGGACGGGAAACACCGGGGAGCTGTTTTTT

clone size: NA
J gene: TRBJ1-6
D gene: TRBD1
V gene: TRBV5-6
CDR3 protein: CASSVRDRNNSPLHF
CDR3 DNA: TGTGCCAGCAGCGTCCGGGACAGGAACAATTCACCCCTCCACTTT

clone size: NA
J gene: TRBJ1-2
D gene: NA
V gene: TRBV19
CDR3 protein: CASSIEARGSYGYTF
CDR3 DNA: TGTGCCAGTAGTATTGAGGCCCGGGGAAGCTATGGCTACACCTTC

clone size: NA
J gene: TRBJ2-3
D gene: TRBD2
V gene: TRBV18
CDR3 protein: CASSPGLAGGPDTQYF
CDR3 DNA: TGTGCCAGCTCACCGGGACTAGCGGGAGGGCCAGATACGCAGTATTTT

clone size: NA
J gene: TRBJ1-2
D gene: NA
V gene: TRBV4-2
CDR3 protein: CASSQDTRGRDYGYTF
CDR3 DNA: TGTGCCAGCAGCCAAGATACCAGGGGTCGGGACTATGGCTACACCTTC

clone size: NA
J gene: TRBJ2-3
D gene: TRBD2
V gene: TRBV7-6
CDR3 protein: CASSILLAGGSTDTQYF
CDR3 DNA: TGTGCCAGCAGCATCCTCTTAGCGGGGGGGAGCACAGATACGCAGTATTTT

clone size: NA
J gene: TRBJ2-7
D gene: TRBD1
V gene: TRBV2
CDR3 protein: CASRRTGTYEQYF
CDR3 DNA: TGTGCCAGCAGGCGGACAGGGACATACGAGCAGTACTTC

clone size: NA
J gene: TRBJ2-2
D gene: NA
V gene: TRBV6-6
CDR3 protein: CASSFHTVLGELFF
CDR3 DNA: TGTGCCAGCAGTTTCCATACGGTACTGGGGGAGCTGTTTTTT

clone size: NA
J gene: TRBJ2-3
D gene: NA
V gene: TRBV6-4
CDR3 protein: CASSHRETDTQYF
CDR3 DNA: TGTGCCAGCAGTCACAGGGAAACAGATACGCAGTATTTT